These 22 T cell receptor beta chains originate from one sample sequenced in a study of blood T cell repertoires in COVID-19. Here immunoSEQ multiplex PCR was the method, and the copy in TCRdb shows in-frame clones only, minus some. The sample shows approximately 240,000 clones, just over 90% of them seen only once. The material sequenced was PBMCs or T cells enriched from blood (not recorded which). The receptors come from a woman aged 18-35 years who had recovered from COVID-19.

The chain joins TRBV27 to TRBJ2-1; 12 nucleotides match TRBD2. V shed 4 bases and J 4 bases; nucleotides not matched to a gene: 8. CDR3 length equals 17 residues. Looked up from germline, CDR1 is MNHEY and CDR2 is SMNVEV (reference sequence). The CDR3 loop is CASSSPGLAGSYNEQFF. CDR3 bases: TGTGCCAGCAGTTCACCCGGACTAGCGGGATCTTACAATGAGCAGTTCTTC.

The rearrangement joins TRBV12-3 or TRBV12-4 to TRBJ2-2, with D uncertain. This CDR3 has 11 amino acids. The V and J ends lost 6 bases and 7 bases respectively, with 6 bases between them. The CDR3 region has the DNA TGTGCCAGCAGACGAGGCGGGGAGCTGTTTTTT. Translating gives CASRRGGELFF.

V usage is TRBV5-1 and J usage is TRBJ2-2, with unresolved D. This CDR3 has 14 amino acids. Germline CDR1 reads SGHRS; CDR2 reads YFSETQ. Trimming removed 4 bases at V and 6 bases at J, with 13 bases between. The CDR3 nucleotides read TGCGCCAGCAGCCCATTCTTCGGAGCCGGGGAGCTGTTTTTT. As protein: CASSPFFGAGELFF. The complete variable domain, with remaining parts taken from reference TRBV5-1 and TRBJ2-2, reads KAGVTQTPRYLIKTRGQQVTLSCSPISGHRSVSWYQQTPGQGLQFLFEYFSETQRNKGNFPGRFSGRQFSNSRSEMNVSTLELGDSALYLCASSPFFGAGELFFGEGSRLTVL.

A note on this clone: Other DNA sequences in this specimen translate into the identical CDR3. CDR3 amino acids: CASSPSGNTIYF. CDR3 bases: TGTGCCAGCAGCCCTAGTGGAAACACCATATATTTT. This rearrangement joins TRBV7-8 to TRBJ1-3; no clear D. Trimming removed 5 bases at V and 3 bases at J, with 5 bases between. CDR3 length: 12 amino acids. Germline CDR1 is SGHVS and CDR2 is FQNEAQ.

The CDR3 region is CASSIGQGNTGELFF. As DNA, the CDR3 is TGTGCCAGTAGTATCGGACAGGGAAACACCGGGGAGCTGTTTTTT. The chain combines TRBV19 with TRBJ2-2; 8 bases match TRBD1. Losses at the gene ends were 3 bases for V and 2 bases for J; bases not matched to a gene: 2. This CDR3 contains 15 residues. CDR1 LNHDA and CDR2 SQIVND come from the germline V gene (reference sequence).

This chain connects TRBV19 to TRBJ2-7, with a weak D call TRBD1 (5 bases). The V gene lost 4 bases and the J gene lost 5 bases, with 18 bases spanning the gap. The CDR3 sequence is 15 residues long. CDR1 and CDR2 from the germline V gene are LNHDA and SQIVND (reference sequence). DNA for the CDR3: TGTGCCAGTAGTAATCAGGACCAGGGTCTCAACGAGCAGTACTTC. This codes for CASSNQDQGLNEQYF.

This clone has more than one count but fewer than ten. The chain couples TRBV6-1 to TRBJ2-7, with TRBD2 identical over 7 bases. After removal of 0 bases from V and 3 bases from J, the junction contained 5 bases not matched to a gene. The CDR3 consists of 15 residues. Looked up from germline, CDR1 is MNHNS and CDR2 is SASEGT. The CDR3, as DNA: TGTGCCAGCAGTGAAGCTGGACTAGGGTACTACGAGCAGTACTTC. Protein product: CASSEAGLGYYEQYF.

This chain links TRBV2 with TRBJ2-3, with unresolved D. Trimming removed 5 bases at V and 4 bases at J, with 7 bases between. Germline-derived CDR1 and CDR2 are SNHLY and FYNNEI. The CDR3 length is 12 residues. CDR3 in amino acids: CASSLISDTQYF. The CDR3 nucleotides read TGTGCCAGCAGTTTAATCTCAGATACGCAGTATTTT. The whole variable domain, filled in from reference TRBV2 and TRBJ2-3, reads EPEVTQTPSHQVTQMGQEVILRCVPISNHLYFYWYRQILGQKVEFLVSFYNNEISEKSEIFDDQFSVERPDGSNFTLKIRSTKLEDSAMYFCASSLISDTQYFGPGTRLTVL.

DNA of the CDR3: TGTGCCACCAGGGGACCGGGACAGGGAGCTGAAGCTTTCTTT. Encoded protein: CATRGPGQGAEAFF. The V and J genes are TRBV24-1 and TRBJ1-1; 9 bases are shared with TRBD1. This CDR3 is built from 14 residues. The ends lost 7 bases at V and 6 bases at J; junction bases unmatched: 8. Germline V gives CDR1 KGHDR, CDR2 SFDVKD.

The chain couples TRBV2 to TRBJ1-1, with a weak D call TRBD1 (5 bases). Germline assignment: CDR1 SNHLY and CDR2 FYNNEI. The V gene lost 6 bases and the J gene lost 3 bases, with 14 bases spanning the gap. The CDR3 runs to 14 residues. The CDR3 coding sequence is TGTGCCAGCAGACGAGGGTCGGGGGACACTGAAGCTTTCTTT. This encodes CASRRGSGDTEAFF.

V usage is TRBV29-1 and J usage is TRBJ2-3, with D perhaps TRBD2 (5 bases). Germline CDR1 and CDR2: SQVTM and ANQGSEA. The CDR3 totals 14 residues. V dropped 8 bases and J dropped 1 base, with 16 bases sitting between them. The CDR3 sequence: CSSGSDLGTDTQYF. In DNA form, the CDR3 reads TGCAGCTCTGGTAGCGATCTCGGCACAGATACGCAGTATTTT.

The chain joins TRBV3-1 (or the pseudogene TRBV3-2) to TRBJ2-2, with TRBD1 matching 8 bases. The CDR3 sequence is 20 residues long. V was clipped by 1 base and J by 1 base; unmatched bases: 14. Germline CDR1 and CDR2: LGHDT and YNNKEL (reference sequence). CDR3 DNA sequence: TGTGCCAGCAGCCAAGTACAGAGAGGGGCCGGGACAGGGAACACCGGGGAGCTGTTTTTT. Translation gives CASSQVQRGAGTGNTGELFF.

This clone was recorded only once. The chain employs TRBV7-9 and TRBJ2-5, with TRBD2 matching over 7 bases. The trim removed 1 base at V and 1 base at J, leaving 9 bases unmatched. The CDR3 length is 17 residues. The V gene's germline CDR1 is SEHNR and CDR2 FQNEAQ (reference sequence). The chain's CDR3 is CASSLVGWGTTQETQYF. In DNA form, the CDR3 reads TGTGCCAGCAGCTTAGTCGGGTGGGGGACTACCCAAGAGACCCAGTACTTC. The variable domain in full, with the rest retrieved from reference TRBV7-9 and TRBJ2-5, is DTGVSQNPRHKITKRGQNVTFRCDPISEHNRLYWYRQTLGQGPEFLTYFQNEAQLEKSRLLSDRFSAERPKGSFSTLEIQRTEQGDSAMYLCASSLVGWGTTQETQYFGPGTRLLVL.

V usage is TRBV11-2 and J usage is TRBJ2-5, with D uncertain. The V end lost 5 bases, the J end lost 5 bases, and 9 bases lay between the germline ends. The germline gives CDR1 SGHAT, CDR2 FQNNGV. This CDR3 is built from 12 residues. Here the CDR3 DNA reads TGTGCCAGCAGCCAACACGTGGAGACCCAGTACTTC. Its translation: CASSQHVETQYF.

The chain has TRBV4-2 and TRBJ2-3, with 7 bases lining up with TRBD2. The CDR3 is made up of 14 amino acids. CDR1 is LGHNA and CDR2 is YNFKEQ in the germline V gene. The J segment lost 4 bases and the V segment lost 4 bases, leaving 5 bases of the junction unmatched. The CDR3 is CASSREGNADTQYF. The CDR3 DNA sequence: TGTGCCAGCAGCCGGGAGGGGAACGCAGATACGCAGTATTTT.

V is TRBV20-1 and J is TRBJ2-1; 12 bases are a match to TRBD2. This CDR3 contains 16 residues. The J segment lost 5 bases and the V segment lost 3 bases, leaving 8 bases of the junction unmatched. Germline V lookup: CDR1 DFQATT, CDR2 SNEGSKA (reference sequence). CDR3 bases: TGCAGTGCTAGTCAACTAGCGGGGGGCATCAACAATGAGCAGTTCTTC. Protein: CSASQLAGGINNEQFF.

This clone has a handful of counts. This rearrangement joins TRBV4-1 to TRBJ1-2, with D perhaps TRBD1 (5 bases). CDR3 length equals 15 residues. CDR1 and CDR2 from the germline V gene are MGHRA and YSYEKL. V lost 2 bases to trimming and J lost 2 bases, with 12 bases between them. This CDR3 reads CASSQPAGGNYGYTF. The CDR3 DNA follows: TGCGCCAGCAGCCAACCTGCCGGGGGAAACTATGGCTACACCTTC.

This sequence joins TRBV21-1 and TRBJ2-7; the table's D call of TRBD1 was not tested on the DNA. TRBV21-1 has pseudogene status. The CDR3 has 13 residues. CDR3 residues: CASSLTYRDEQYF. For the CDR3, the DNA is TGTGCCAGCAGCCTGACCTACAGGGACGAGCAGTACTTC.

The chain combines TRBV19 with TRBJ2-1; 10 positions agree with TRBD1. This CDR3 region has 15 residues. Trimming removed 10 bases from V and 4 bases from J; junction bases left unmatched: 10. Germline V gene data show CDR1 as LNHDA and CDR2 as SQIVND (reference sequence). CDR3 nucleotide sequence: TGTGCCACCAACCCACCGGGACAGGGGTACAATGAGCAGTTCTTC. Its translation is CATNPPGQGYNEQFF.

The gene calls are TRBV15 and TRBJ1-6; D gene unclear. The CDR3 extends over 14 amino acids. The germline V and J ends were trimmed by 1 base and 7 bases, with 8 bases remaining between them. The germline V gene encodes CDR1 LNHNV and CDR2 YYDKDF (reference sequence). The CDR3 spells CATSRVNQNSPLHF. In DNA, the CDR3 is TGTGCCACCAGCAGAGTAAACCAGAATTCACCCCTCCACTTT.

This clone was detected once. The V call is TRBV5-1, the J call TRBJ1-4; D unclear. Trimming took off 4 bases at V and 0 bases at J, with 13 bases between the two ends. CDR1 and CDR2 (germline): SGHRS, YFSETQ. CDR3 size: 16 residues. The CDR3 loop is CASSPGRRSTNEKLFF. DNA for the CDR3: TGCGCCAGCAGCCCTGGGCGCCGGTCAACTAATGAAAAACTGTTTTTT.

The chain is built from TRBV4-3 and TRBJ1-6; D gene unclear. V was pared by 6 bases and J by 7 bases, with 13 bases between. This CDR3 has 14 amino acids. Germline lookup yields CDR1 LGHNA and CDR2 YSLEER. The CDR3, as DNA: TGCGCCAGCAGTCTGCACGGCGGAAATTCACCCCTCCACTTT. Translated, it gives CASSLHGGNSPLHF.